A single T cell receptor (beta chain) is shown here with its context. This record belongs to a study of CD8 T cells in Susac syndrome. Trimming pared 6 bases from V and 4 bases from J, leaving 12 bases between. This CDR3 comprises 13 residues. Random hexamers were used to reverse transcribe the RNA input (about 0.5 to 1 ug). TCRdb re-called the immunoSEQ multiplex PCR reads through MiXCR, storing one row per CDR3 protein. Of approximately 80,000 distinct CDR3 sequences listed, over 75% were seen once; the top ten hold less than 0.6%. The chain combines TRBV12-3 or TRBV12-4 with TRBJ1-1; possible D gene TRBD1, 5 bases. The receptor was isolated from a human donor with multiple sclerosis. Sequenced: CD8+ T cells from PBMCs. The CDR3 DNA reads TGTGCCAGCAGCCCCTTGGGGGGCACTGAAGCTTTCTTT. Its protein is CASSPLGGTEAFF.